The 10 T cell receptor beta chains in this list originate from one sample, sequenced in a study of shared clonotypes between healthy human individuals. Measured with immunoSEQ multiplex PCR; TCRdb has only the in-frame clones, and not every one. The sample contains 2 million to 2.5 million clones, just over 90% of which appear only once. Sequenced material: naive CD4+ T cells from PBMCs. Described subset: CD45RA+ positively selected. These receptors originate from a young man in good health. Some clones in this sample may be carry-over from other donors' samples.

Regarding this clone: The same CDR3 is also encoded by other DNA sequences in this sample. The V call is TRBV14, the J call TRBJ2-7; the D is unclear. V lost 1 base and J 2 bases, leaving 0 bases between the germline ends. The germline V gene has CDR1 SGHDN and CDR2 FVKESK. The CDR3 runs to 11 residues. CDR3 sequence: CASSQAYEQYF. Written as DNA, the CDR3 is TGTGCCAGCAGCCAAGCCTACGAGCAGTACTTC.

The chain uses TRBV11-1 and TRBJ2-6; possibly TRBD1 for D (5 bases). Trimming left V 4 bases short and J 0 bases short, with 10 bases between. The CDR3 is 16 amino acids. CDR1 and CDR2 from the germline V gene are SGHAT and FQDESV (reference sequence). CDR3 in DNA: TGTGCCAGCAGCTCCAGGGCGAGCTCTGGGGCCAACGTCCTGACTTTC. As protein: CASSSRASSGANVLTF.

This chain uses TRBV5-1 with TRBJ1-1, with D perhaps matching TRBD1 (6 bases). The CDR3 spans 14 residues. V was clipped by 4 bases and J by 1 base, with 11 bases between them. Germline values: CDR1 SGHRS, CDR2 YFSETQ. CDR3 DNA sequence: TGCGCCAGCAGCGCTAGACAGGAGAACACTGAAGCTTTCTTT. Translation: CASSARQENTEAFF.

V is TRBV5-1 and J is TRBJ2-7; 9 bases are a match to TRBD2. J lost 6 bases, V lost 7 bases, and 8 bases had no gene match. The CDR3 is 13 amino acids. Germline V gene data show CDR1 as SGHRS and CDR2 as YFSETQ. The CDR3 sequence: CASGLSGRGEQYF. The CDR3, as DNA: TGCGCCAGCGGACTTAGCGGGAGAGGCGAGCAGTACTTC.

The chain is built from TRBV19 and TRBJ2-3, with TRBD2 matching 9 bases. The CDR3 has 16 residues. Per germline, CDR1 LNHDA and CDR2 SQIVND (reference sequence). With 7 bases clipped from V and 2 bases from J, the junction kept 10 bases outside the gene matches. The DNA of the CDR3 is TGTGCCAGTATGTCGCGGGAGGGCCCCTTCACAGATACGCAGTATTTT. Its protein is CASMSREGPFTDTQYF.

The rearrangement uses TRBV5-1 and TRBJ2-3; D tentatively reads TRBD1 or TRBD2 (6 bases each). Trimming stripped 7 bases from V and 2 bases from J, with 14 bases between. Per the germline V gene, CDR1 is SGHRS and CDR2 is YFSETQ. The CDR3 extends over 14 amino acids. CDR3 bases: TGCGCCAGCTCGGGGGCTTCCACCACAGATACGCAGTATTTT. Translating gives CASSGASTTDTQYF. The full variable domain, completed using reference TRBV5-1 and TRBJ2-3, is KAGVTQTPRYLIKTRGQQVTLSCSPISGHRSVSWYQQTPGQGLQFLFEYFSETQRNKGNFPGRFSGRQFSNSRSEMNVSTLELGDSALYLCASSGASTTDTQYFGPGTRLTVL.

The chain has TRBV30 and TRBJ1-2; D not resolved. The germline V and J ends were trimmed by 1 base and 7 bases, with 7 bases remaining between them. This CDR3 is 11 amino acids long. Germline CDR1 and CDR2: GTSNPN and SVGIG (reference sequence). The CDR3 region is CAWSASGGYTF. The CDR3 DNA is TGTGCCTGGAGTGCCTCCGGTGGCTACACCTTC. Full variable domain (rest looked up from reference TRBV30 and TRBJ1-2): SQTIHQWPATLVQPVGSPLSLECTVEGTSNPNLYWYRQAAGRGLQLLFYSVGIGQISSEVPQNLSASRPQDRQFILSSKKLLLSDSGFYLCAWSASGGYTFGSGTRLTVV.

The sample holds one count of this clone. The CDR3 DNA is TGCGCCAGCAGAAAATACGGACTAGCGGACACAGATACGCAGTATTTT. The encoded protein is CASRKYGLADTDTQYF. The rearrangement joins TRBV5-1 to TRBJ2-3, with 10 bases aligning to TRBD2. Germline-derived CDR1 and CDR2 are SGHRS and YFSETQ. This CDR3 region has 16 residues. With V trimmed by 5 bases and J by 2 bases, 8 bases remained unmatched. The full variable domain, completed using reference TRBV5-1 and TRBJ2-3, is KAGVTQTPRYLIKTRGQQVTLSCSPISGHRSVSWYQQTPGQGLQFLFEYFSETQRNKGNFPGRFSGRQFSNSRSEMNVSTLELGDSALYLCASRKYGLADTDTQYFGPGTRLTVL.

V gene TRBV7-9 combines with J gene TRBJ2-5; TRBD2 aligns across 13 bases. Per the germline V gene, CDR1 is SEHNR and CDR2 is FQNEAQ (reference sequence). J was trimmed by 5 bases and V by 4 bases; bases with no gene match: 7. The CDR3 consists of 16 residues. CDR3 nucleotides: TGTGCCAGCAGCTACGGACTAGCGGGAGAGTCCGAGACCCAGTACTTC. Translating it yields CASSYGLAGESETQYF.

V and J are TRBV7-3 and TRBJ1-1; TRBD1 is a possible D gene (5 bases). V was cut by 5 bases and J by 4 bases, with 11 bases left in between. Germline CDR1 reads SGHTA; CDR2 reads FQGTGA. The CDR3 totals 13 residues. The CDR3 protein is CASSRGATTEAFF. The DNA of the CDR3 is TGTGCCAGCAGCCGAGGGGCTACCACTGAAGCTTTCTTT.